This paragraph covers one TCR beta chain sequence. As yet, its antigen is unknown. Built from TCR beta cDNA, the libraries had unique molecular identifiers in them. TCRdb passed the PCR reads through MiXCR, listing each CDR3 protein once. The repertoire holds hundreds of thousands of distinct CDR3 sequences, with approximately 60% as singletons. The sample belongs to a study of post-analysis software for immune sequencing data. Findings and limits, study-wide: Elevated frequency relative to controls characterized four or five TRBV segments in patients, TRBV5-6, TRBV5-1 and TRBV20-1 among them. For normalized Chao1 diversity, multiple sclerosis patients scored significantly lower than controls did.

Trimming cost V 3 bases and J 0 bases; bases outside gene matches: 8. Germline V gene data show CDR1 as SQVTM and CDR2 as ANQGSEA. The CDR3 is 16 amino acids. The source is a girl aged 2-10 years with multiple sclerosis. The source material was blood. The chain couples TRBV29-1 to TRBJ2-5; 9 nucleotides line up with TRBD1. CDR3 in amino acids: CSVDGRGTGYQETQYF. CDR3 DNA sequence: TGCAGCGTTGATGGTCGGGGGACAGGGTACCAAGAGACCCAGTACTTC. The variable domain in full, completed from reference TRBV29-1 and TRBJ2-5, reads SAVISQKPSRDICQRGTSLTIQCQVDSQVTMMFWYRQQPGQSLTLIATANQGSEATYESGFVIDKFPISRPNLTFSTLTVSNMSPEDSSIYLCSVDGRGTGYQETQYFGPGTRLLVL.